Presented here are 14 T cell receptor beta chains from one specimen sequenced in a study of PD-L1 blockade in urothelial cancer. The time point is: pretreatment peripheral blood. Libraries were prepared by immunoSEQ multiplex PCR; TCRdb keeps only in-frame clonotypes and omits some of them. The sample contains 40,000 to 50,000 clones, roughly 80% of which appear only once. Here the sequenced sample was PBMCs, taken around atezolizumab (anti-PD-L1) treatment. Receptors were obtained from a man aged 70 or older with urothelial cancer.

The chain carries TRBV6-1 and TRBJ2-1; weak D call: TRBD1 (5 bases). CDR1 is MNHNS, CDR2 SASEGT, per germline. Trimming took off 6 bases at V and 2 bases at J, with 8 bases between the two ends. This CDR3 has 13 residues. The CDR3: CASSKDTYNEQFF. The DNA of the CDR3 is TGTGCCAGCAGCAAGGACACCTACAATGAGCAGTTCTTC.

This sequence joins TRBV6-1 and TRBJ2-3; D is possibly TRBD2 (5 bases). The CDR3 extends over 16 amino acids. Germline V lookup: CDR1 MNHNS, CDR2 SASEGT. V shed 0 bases and J shed 4 bases, with 14 bases lying between them. The CDR3 sequence: CASSEALGRRSDTQYF. DNA for the CDR3: TGTGCCAGCAGTGAAGCGCTGGGCAGGAGGTCAGATACGCAGTATTTT.

In its sample, this clone was seen once. V is TRBV5-8 and J is TRBJ2-2; no firm D call. Trimming took off 4 bases at V and 2 bases at J, with 12 bases between the two ends. CDR1 SGHTS and CDR2 YDEGEE come from the germline V gene. The CDR3 has 15 residues. Here the CDR3 reads CASSPRVKNTGELFF. The CDR3 bases are TGTGCCAGCAGCCCTCGGGTCAAAAACACCGGGGAGCTGTTTTTT.

The V and J genes are TRBV19 and TRBJ1-5; TRBD1 might be the D (5 bases). The CDR3 loop spans 15 amino acids. Germline V gives CDR1 LNHDA, CDR2 SQIVND (reference sequence). Trimming took off 1 base at V and 0 bases at J, with 7 bases between the two ends. The CDR3 loop reads CASSIGGHSNQPQHF. The CDR3 DNA follows: TGTGCCAGTAGTATAGGGGGCCATAGCAATCAGCCCCAGCATTTT.

Written as DNA, the CDR3 is TGTGCCAGCAGTTACCTGGTCGGCAGGGGCACTGAAGCTTTCTTT. It encodes CASSYLVGRGTEAFF. This chain connects TRBV28 to TRBJ1-1; D perhaps matches TRBD1 (6 bases). The CDR3 is made up of 15 amino acids. CDR1 and CDR2 (germline): MDHEN, SYDVKM. V dropped 4 bases and J dropped 4 bases, with 16 bases sitting between them.

With respect to this clone: Other DNA variants within this sample encode the same CDR3. V gene TRBV27 combines with J gene TRBJ2-7, with 7 bases fitting TRBD1. The germline V gene encodes CDR1 MNHEY and CDR2 SMNVEV (reference sequence). V trimming: 3 bases; J trimming: 4 bases; junction bases outside the gene matches: 6. CDR3 size: 14 residues. The CDR3 DNA reads as TGTGCCAGCAGTTTCTTGGGACAGAGTTACGAGCAGTACTTC. Translation gives CASSFLGQSYEQYF.

The chain employs TRBV7-6 and TRBJ2-1; D remains unclear. There are 13 residues in the CDR3. V was shortened by 0 bases and J by 6 bases, with 6 bases between the two germline ends. The V gene's germline CDR1 is SGHVS and CDR2 FNYEAQ. CDR3 amino acids: CASSLARSNEQFF. Here the CDR3 DNA reads TGTGCCAGCAGCTTAGCGAGGAGCAATGAGCAGTTCTTC.

This clone has only a few counts. The gene calls are TRBV19 and TRBJ1-1, with 7 bases identical to TRBD1. Germline CDR1 and CDR2: LNHDA and SQIVND (reference sequence). V shed 0 bases, J shed 3 bases, and the junction held 1 base outside the gene matches. The CDR3 is made up of 14 amino acids. CDR3 protein: CASSIDGTDTEAFF. Here the CDR3 DNA reads TGTGCCAGTAGTATAGACGGGACAGACACTGAAGCTTTCTTT.

The rearrangement links TRBV19 to TRBJ2-7; 7 bases are shared with TRBD1. The CDR3 is 12 residues long. From germline, CDR1 is LNHDA and CDR2 SQIVND (reference sequence). The ends lost 7 bases at V and 7 bases at J; junction bases unmatched: 7. As DNA, the CDR3 is TGTGCCAGTATCGACAGGGCCGGGGAGCAGTACTTC. Its protein is CASIDRAGEQYF.

This chain joins TRBV4-3 and TRBJ1-5, with D maybe TRBD1 (5 bases). Per the germline V gene, CDR1 is LGHNA and CDR2 is YSLEER. V was cut by 0 bases and J by 6 bases, with 12 bases left in between. The CDR3 totals 15 residues. This CDR3 reads CASSQEPGGGQPQHF. DNA of the CDR3: TGCGCCAGCAGCCAAGAACCGGGGGGGGGTCAGCCCCAGCATTTT.

The rearrangement joins TRBV4-3 to TRBJ2-7, with D possibly matching TRBD2 (5 bases). Germline CDR1 reads LGHNA; CDR2 reads YSLEER. This CDR3 spans 12 amino acids. The ends were cut back, 3 bases at V and 7 bases at J, with 10 bases in the middle. CDR3 in DNA: TGCGCCAGCAGCCATCTTGGGAGTGAGCAGTACTTC. Protein: CASSHLGSEQYF.

This clone was seen a single time. This sequence joins TRBV27 and TRBJ2-4, with TRBD2 matching 13 bases. After removal of 6 bases from V and 3 bases from J, the junction contained 11 bases not matched to a gene. From germline, CDR1 is MNHEY and CDR2 SMNVEV (reference sequence). The CDR3 extends over 18 amino acids. CDR3 bases: TGTGCCAGCAGCCAACGAGGGACTAGCGGGATGGGCAAAAACATTCAGTACTTC. Protein product: CASSQRGTSGMGKNIQYF.

The chain is built from TRBV29-1 and TRBJ1-1; 7 nucleotides align to TRBD1. J was trimmed by 6 bases and V by 4 bases; bases with no gene match: 5. The CDR3 totals 12 residues. Germline V gene lookup returns CDR1 SQVTM and CDR2 ANQGSEA. CDR3 coding DNA: TGCAGCGTTGGGGACAGCGGTTCTGAAGCTTTCTTT. Its protein is CSVGDSGSEAFF.

About this clone: A read error may account for a junction end that differs from germline. The rearrangement uses TRBV18 and TRBJ2-5; the match to TRBD1 covers 8 bases. Germline CDR1 and CDR2: KGHSH and LQKENI. This CDR3 spans 16 amino acids. CDR3 in amino acids: CASSPYSGQGEEIQYF. As DNA, the CDR3 is TGTGCCAGCTCACCATACTCCGGACAGGGCGAAGAGATCCAGTACTTC.